This TCR beta chain came from a study of blood T cell repertoires in COVID-19. Study as a whole: Samples representing acute and convalescent COVID-19 were sourced from the United States, Italy and Spain.

The study counted Cohort 3 donors as recovered given two negative PCRs, clearance, or symptom resolution. V dropped 5 bases and J dropped 17; count of bases not matched to a gene: 8. The CDR3 sequence is 11 residues long. Assay used: immunoSEQ multiplex PCR; TCRdb lists only in-frame clones, some missing. The sample records roughly 300,000 clones, 87% being singletons. The sequence derives from a woman aged 30 to 39 who had recovered from COVID-19. The genes are TRBV12-3 or TRBV12-4 and TRBJ1-4; 7 nucleotides line up with TRBD1. The specimen was PBMCs or T cells enriched from blood (not recorded which). The CDR3 loop reads CASSADRTLFF. The CDR3 DNA follows: TGTGCCAGCAGTGCGGACAGGACGTTATTTTTT.